These 10 T cell receptor beta chains were sequenced from one sample in a study of lung T cells in sarcoidosis with Löfgren's syndrome (dated by TCRdb to 2015 to 2018). Sequencing was performed on an Illumina MiSeq. TCRdb reworked the public reads: Q25 trimming with fastp, MiXCR clone assembly, productive beta chains retained. Duplicate CDR3 protein sequences are folded into a single record with the most common DNA and genes. This sample gives about 880 distinct CDR3 sequences in total; under 30% of them show up just once. The top ten hold roughly 30% of the sample. What was sequenced was CD4+ T cells from bronchoalveolar lavage fluid. These receptors were obtained from a human donor with sarcoidosis (Löfgren's syndrome or another form), or a control subject (not recorded which).

This clonotype is labeled as medium-sized (0.01 to 0.1%). The gene calls are TRBV4-2 and TRBJ2-7; 9 bases line up with TRBD2. Germline V gene lookup returns CDR1 LGHNA and CDR2 YNFKEQ. The CDR3 contains 17 residues. The ends lost 0 bases at V and 5 bases at J; junction bases unmatched: 11. The DNA for the CDR3 is TGTGCCAGCAGCCAAGATCCCCACGGCGGGAGGGCCGACGAGCAGTACTTC. Amino acids: CASSQDPHGGRADEQYF.

This clonotype is medium-sized (0.01 to 0.1%). The chain is built from TRBV5-1 and TRBJ1-2; no firm D call. Germline V lookup: CDR1 SGHRS, CDR2 YFSETQ. The CDR3 contains 13 residues. Trimming removed 1 base from V and 3 bases from J, with 7 bases in between. CDR3 bases: TGCGCCAGCAGCTTGCGCACAGACTATGGCTACACCTTC. This encodes CASSLRTDYGYTF.

Relative to its sample, this clonotype is medium-sized. This chain connects TRBV7-2 to TRBJ1-1; D remains ambiguous. The germline gives CDR1 SGHTA, CDR2 FQGNSA. This CDR3 has 14 residues. The V gene lost 7 bases and the J gene lost 2 bases, with 14 bases spanning the gap. Written as DNA, the CDR3 is TGTGCCAGCAACCTAGGAGGAGTAAACACTGAAGCTTTCTTT. Translating gives CASNLGGVNTEAFF.

In its sample, this clonotype ranks as large (0.1 to 1%). The chain couples TRBV20-1 to TRBJ2-1, with 8 nucleotides matching TRBD2. Germline CDR1 and CDR2: DFQATT and SNEGSKA (reference sequence). The junction had 17 bases not matched to a gene; V was cut back by 1 base and J by 0 bases. The CDR3 sequence is 20 residues long. The CDR3 DNA is TGCAGTGCTAGAGGGGGGACTAGTCGCCCAAGTACGAGCTCCTACAATGAGCAGTTCTTC. It is translated as CSARGGTSRPSTSSYNEQFF.

By share, this clonotype ranks as large. V is TRBV25-1 and J is TRBJ1-1; D is ambiguous. The CDR3 totals 14 residues. Looked up from germline, CDR1 is MGHDK and CDR2 is SYGVNS. Trimming removed 6 bases from V and 3 bases from J, with 14 bases in between. CDR3 nucleotide sequence: TGTGCCAGCAGCGCTTCCCCAGGATACACTGAAGCTTTCTTT. It encodes CASSASPGYTEAFF.

Of note for this clonotype: At one end, the junction sequence differs from germline, possibly due to a read error. The chain recombines TRBV6-5 with TRBJ1-1, with D perhaps TRBD1 (6 bases). From germline, CDR1 is MNHEY and CDR2 SVGAGI. The CDR3 is 16 amino acids. CDR3 sequence: CASSYSGATLNTDVFF. The CDR3 DNA reads as TGCGCCAGCAGTTACTCAGGGGCGACCTTGAACACTGACGTTTTCTTT.

This clonotype is labeled large. The J gene is TRBJ2-2, the V gene TRBV2; D remains unclear. CDR1 and CDR2 (germline): SNHLY, FYNNEI. V was pared by 4 bases and J by 2 bases, with 17 bases between. The CDR3 has 17 residues. CDR3 amino acids: CASSVNLGSRNTGELFF. CDR3 DNA: TGTGCCAGCAGTGTTAATTTGGGTAGCCGAAACACCGGGGAGCTGTTTTTT. The whole variable domain, remainder taken from reference TRBV2 and TRBJ2-2, is EPEVTQTPSHQVTQMGQEVILRCVPISNHLYFYWYRQILGQKVEFLVSFYNNEISEKSEIFDDQFSVERPDGSNFTLKIRSTKLEDSAMYFCASSVNLGSRNTGELFFGEGSRLTVL.

A remark on this clonotype: A read error may account for a junction end that differs from germline. The chain joins TRBV7-6 to TRBJ1-1; D gene ambiguous. The CDR3 has 13 amino acids. The germline gives CDR1 SGHVS, CDR2 FNYEAQ. The CDR3: CASSLDLNTGAFF. As DNA, the CDR3 is TGCGCCAGCAGCTTAGATTTGAACACCGGAGCTTTCTTT. The full variable domain, completed using reference TRBV7-6 and TRBJ1-1, is GAGVSQSPRYKVTKRGQDVALRCDPISGHVSLYWYRQALGQGPEFLTYFNYEAQQDKSGLPNDRFSAERPEGSISTLTIQRTEQRDSAMYRCASSLDLNTGAFFGQGTRLTVV.

This clonotype was recorded only once. Mismatch with germline at one junction end may stem from a read error. The genes are TRBV6-6 and TRBJ1-1; D remains ambiguous. CDR3 length: 14 amino acids. CDR1 is MNHNY, CDR2 SVGAGI, per germline (reference sequence). The CDR3 reads CASSPPTDNTEAFF. In nucleotides, the CDR3 is TGTGCCAGCAGTCCTCCTACAGATAACACTGAAGCTTTTTTT.

Judged by abundance, this clonotype is hyperexpanded. The rearrangement uses TRBV6-2 or TRBV6-3 and TRBJ2-5, with unresolved D. Germline V gene data show CDR1 as MNHEY and CDR2 as SVGEGT. This CDR3 is 11 amino acids long. V shed 6 bases and J shed 5 bases, with 7 bases lying between them. This chain's CDR3 is CASSYGETQYF. The CDR3 region has the DNA TGTGCCAGCAGCTATGGGGAGACCCAGTACTTC.